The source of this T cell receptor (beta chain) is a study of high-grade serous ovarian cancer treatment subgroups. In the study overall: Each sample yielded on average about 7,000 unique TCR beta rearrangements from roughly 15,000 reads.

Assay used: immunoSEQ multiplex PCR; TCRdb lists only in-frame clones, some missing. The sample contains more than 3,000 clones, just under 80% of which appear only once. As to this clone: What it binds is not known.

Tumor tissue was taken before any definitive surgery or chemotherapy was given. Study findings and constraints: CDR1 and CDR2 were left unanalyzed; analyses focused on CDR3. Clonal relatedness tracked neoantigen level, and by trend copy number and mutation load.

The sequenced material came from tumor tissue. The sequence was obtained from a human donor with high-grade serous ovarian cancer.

CDR3 loop: CASSLVISATPKQFF. The CDR3 DNA reads TGTGCCAGCAGCTTAGTTATATCAGCCACCCCCAAGCAGTTCTTC. The V gene is TRBV7-2, the J gene TRBJ2-1, with unresolved D. This CDR3 comprises 15 residues. Trimming took off 1 base at V and 11 bases at J, with 18 bases between the two ends. CDR1 and CDR2 (germline): SGHTA, FQGNSA.